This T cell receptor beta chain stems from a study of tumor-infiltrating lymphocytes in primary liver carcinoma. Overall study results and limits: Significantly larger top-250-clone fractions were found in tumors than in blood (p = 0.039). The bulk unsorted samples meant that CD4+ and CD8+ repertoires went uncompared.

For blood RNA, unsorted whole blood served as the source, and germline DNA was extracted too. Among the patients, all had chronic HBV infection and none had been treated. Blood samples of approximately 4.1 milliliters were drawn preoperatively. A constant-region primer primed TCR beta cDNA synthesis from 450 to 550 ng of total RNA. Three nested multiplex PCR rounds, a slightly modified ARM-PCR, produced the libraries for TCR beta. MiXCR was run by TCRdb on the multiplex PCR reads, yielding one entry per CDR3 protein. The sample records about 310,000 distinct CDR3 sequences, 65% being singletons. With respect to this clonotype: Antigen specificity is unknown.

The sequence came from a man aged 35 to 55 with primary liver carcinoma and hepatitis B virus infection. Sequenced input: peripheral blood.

CDR3 in DNA: TGTGCCAGCACCCAACGGGTCTCTCGGGACTTAAACCAAGAGACCCAGTACTTC. It yields the protein CASTQRVSRDLNQETQYF. This rearrangement joins TRBV6-2 or TRBV6-3 to TRBJ2-5; D is possibly TRBD2 (6 bases). Germline V gives CDR1 MNHEY, CDR2 SVGEGT. CDR3 length: 18 residues. V lost 7 bases and J lost 0, with 24 bases in between.